This is a list of T cell receptor beta chains from one sample in a study of blood T cell repertoires in COVID-19. Data came from immunoSEQ multiplex PCR; TCRdb stores just in-frame clones and leaves some out. The profile shows around 53,000 clones, roughly 90% of them singletons. The sequenced sample consisted of peripheral blood. The origin of the receptors is a human donor in a cohort sampled during active COVID-19. CDR3s include the opening cysteine and the closing phenylalanine or tryptophan. D genes are given only for firm matches. Rows give clone size only sometimes, using once, few, many, or a class for an expanded clone.

j_call v_call d_call clone_size cdr3_aa cdr3_nt
TRBJ1-1 TRBV4-3 TRBD1 once CASSRADRETEAFF TGCGCCAGCAGCCGAGCCGACAGGGAAACTGAAGCTTTCTTT
TRBJ2-1 TRBV5-6 - - CASSLTRREHNEQFF TGTGCCAGCAGCCTGACCCGACGGGAGCACAATGAGCAGTTCTTC
TRBJ2-1 TRBV6-6 - - CASSYLGGALLEQFF TGTGCCAGCAGTTACCTGGGGGGGGCTCTGCTCGAGCAGTTCTTC
TRBJ2-3 TRBV25-1 - - CASSERTGTTDTQYF TGTGCCAGCAGTGAAAGAACCGGTACCACAGATACGCAGTATTTT
TRBJ2-2 TRBV9 - - CASSPLTSGELFF TGTGCCAGCAGCCCCCTAACGTCCGGGGAGCTGTTTTTT
TRBJ1-1 TRBV6-1 - - CASSDNGDWGGSTEAFF TGTGCCAGCAGTGATAACGGCGATTGGGGAGGGAGCACTGAAGCTTTCTTT
TRBJ2-3 TRBV9 TRBD2 - CASSPTSGGPSTDTQYF TGTGCCAGCAGCCCAACTAGCGGGGGCCCCAGCACAGATACGCAGTATTTT
TRBJ2-7 TRBV29-1 TRBD1 once CSVQGAKFYEQYF TGCAGCGTACAGGGGGCGAAGTTCTACGAGCAGTACTTC
TRBJ2-4 TRBV11-2 - - CASSSLSWTALAKNIQYF TGTGCCAGCAGCTCGCTGAGCTGGACAGCACTAGCCAAAAACATTCAGTACTTC
TRBJ2-7 TRBV28 - few CASSSEAVLDEQYF TGTGCCAGCAGTTCCGAAGCGGTCCTCGACGAGCAGTACTTC
TRBJ1-2 TRBV11-2 TRBD1 - CASSFTSDRIGYTF TGTGCCAGCAGCTTCACTTCGGACAGGATCGGCTACACCTTC
TRBJ1-3 TRBV27 - few CASSPFRGSGNTIYF TGTGCCAGCAGTCCATTCCGGGGCTCTGGAAACACCATATATTTT
TRBJ1-6 TRBV2 TRBD1 - CASSEALGRDRGGLHF TGTGCCAGCAGTGAAGCGCTAGGAAGGGACAGGGGGGGCCTCCACTTT
TRBJ2-1 TRBV2 - - CASRRGGNEQFF TGTGCCAGCAGGCGGGGCGGCAATGAGCAGTTCTTC
TRBJ1-1 TRBV19 - - CASSAGGLWTEAFF TGTGCCAGTAGTGCCGGCGGGTTGTGGACTGAAGCTTTCTTT
TRBJ1-5 TRBV4-2 TRBD1 - CASSQALFWTGDNQPQHF TGTGCCAGCAGCCAAGCCCTCTTTTGGACAGGGGACAATCAGCCCCAGCATTTT
TRBJ2-6 TRBV11-2 - - CASSIPGLSSGANVLTF TGTGCCAGCAGCATACCGGGATTATCCTCTGGGGCCAACGTCCTGACTTTC
TRBJ1-1 TRBV25-1 - few CASSASVNTEAFF TGTGCCAGCAGTGCCTCGGTGAACACTGAAGCTTTCTTT
TRBJ2-3 TRBV2 - - CATLYGDTQYF TGTGCCACCCTATACGGGGATACGCAGTATTTT
TRBJ1-4 TRBV27 TRBD1 - CASSPERTGKLFF TGTGCCAGCAGTCCGGAAAGGACAGGGAAACTGTTTTTT
TRBJ2-5 TRBV5-1 TRBD2 - CASSSSGGAGRGETQYF TGCGCCAGCAGCAGTAGCGGGGGGGCCGGTAGGGGAGAGACCCAGTACTTC
TRBJ2-2 TRBV5-4 TRBD2 - CASRPFSGGATGELFF TGTGCCAGCAGGCCCTTCAGCGGGGGTGCGACCGGGGAGCTGTTTTTT
TRBJ2-7 TRBV13 - - CASSLSGGRYEQYF TGTGCCAGCAGCCTTAGCGGTGGGCGGTACGAGCAGTACTTC
TRBJ1-3 TRBV7-2 - - CASSLRTASGNTIYF TGTGCCAGCAGCTTGAGGACAGCCTCTGGAAACACCATATATTTT
TRBJ2-2 TRBV3-1/TRBV3-2 - few CASRGYTSGELFF TGTGCCAGCAGGGGCTACACCTCCGGGGAGCTGTTTTTT
TRBJ1-1 TRBV28 - - CASRGPMNTEAFF TGTGCCAGCCGGGGTCCCATGAACACTGAAGCTTTCTTT
TRBJ2-3 TRBV19 TRBD1 few CASTKGGQGATDTQYF TGTGCCAGCACAAAAGGGGGGCAGGGGGCTACAGATACGCAGTATTTT
TRBJ1-2 TRBV4-3 - - CASSQGGRRSNYGYTF TGCGCCAGCAGCCAGGGGGGTCGGAGATCTAACTATGGCTACACCTTC
TRBJ1-3 TRBV7-2 - - CASSFDGTGNTIYF TGTGCCAGCAGCTTCGACGGGACTGGAAACACCATATATTTT
TRBJ1-1 TRBV29-1 TRBD1 - CSALGQGHTEAFF TGCAGCGCCTTGGGACAGGGTCACACTGAAGCTTTCTTT
TRBJ2-1 TRBV6-6 - - CASSYIKRGNEQFF TGTGCCAGCAGTTACATAAAACGGGGAAATGAGCAGTTCTTC
TRBJ2-3 TRBV28 TRBD2 - CASMAPYGAGGSTQYF TGTGCCAGCATGGCCCCCTATGGCGCGGGAGGATCTACGCAGTATTTT
TRBJ2-7 TRBV29-1 - - CSVELTTDSYEQYF TGCAGCGTTGAATTGACAACCGACTCCTACGAGCAGTACTTC
TRBJ2-3 TRBV24-1 - - CATSEPTVDLSTDTQYF TGTGCCACCAGTGAGCCGACAGTCGACTTAAGCACAGATACGCAGTATTTT
TRBJ2-1 TRBV30 TRBD2 - CAWSRSGGFTSKQFF TGTGCCTGGAGTAGGTCCGGGGGGTTTACTTCAAAGCAGTTCTTC
TRBJ2-1 TRBV11-3 TRBD2 - CASSLGEGPSAYEQFF TGTGCCAGCAGCTTAGGGGAGGGCCCTAGCGCCTATGAGCAGTTCTTC
TRBJ2-3 TRBV19 - - CASSIFRTAYNTDTQYF TGTGCCAGTAGTATATTCAGGACTGCATATAACACAGATACGCAGTATTTT
TRBJ2-5 TRBV7-2 - - CASSFQLGAGETQYF TGTGCCAGCAGCTTTCAGCTGGGGGCTGGAGAGACCCAGTACTTC
TRBJ1-3 TRBV7-2 - - CASSPLSLIGGGNTIYF TGTGCCAGCAGCCCCCTTTCCTTGATCGGGGGTGGAAACACCATATATTTT
TRBJ2-5 TRBV6-7 TRBD2 - CASSYSGRGGAKPETQYF TGTGCCAGCAGTTACTCTGGCCGGGGGGGCGCAAAGCCAGAGACCCAGTACTTC
TRBJ2-7 TRBV6-5 TRBD1 - CASSRGQEYEQYF TGTGCCAGCAGTCGGGGACAGGAATACGAGCAGTACTTC
TRBJ1-1 TRBV5-8 - - CASSDRAFF TGTGCCAGCAGCGACAGAGCTTTCTTT
TRBJ1-1 TRBV14 - - CASSHYAPGAFF TGTGCCAGCAGCCATTATGCACCGGGGGCTTTCTTT
TRBJ2-1 TRBV3-1/TRBV3-2 TRBD1 - CASSQGTGAGEQFF TGTGCCAGCAGCCAGGGTACAGGGGCTGGTGAGCAGTTCTTC
TRBJ2-1 TRBV6-5 TRBD2 - CASSSLAGAGNEQFF TGTGCCAGCAGTTCTCTAGCGGGGGCAGGGAATGAGCAGTTCTTC
TRBJ2-3 TRBV18 - - CASSPSEAGTDTQYF TGTGCCAGCTCACCAAGCGAAGCGGGCACAGATACGCAGTATTTT